This is a list of T cell receptor beta chains from one sample in a study of blood T cell repertoires in COVID-19. Some clones are missing from TCRdb's copy, which holds only in-frame ones; the method was immunoSEQ multiplex PCR. The table includes about 45,000 clones, over 75% detected once. Material for sequencing was peripheral blood. These receptors came from a woman aged 80 or over with acute or convalescent COVID-19. CDR3s include the opening cysteine and the closing phenylalanine or tryptophan. The order of the fields is CDR3 length, D gene, clone size, V gene, J gene, CDR3 DNA, CDR3 protein. A D gene is named only where the DNA matches it firmly. Clone size is not always given. Where it is, it says once, few, many or a class for expanded clones.

len: 16; d_gene: TRBD2; abundance: NA; v_gene: TRBV5-4; j_gene: TRBJ2-1; CDR3nt: TGTGCCAGCAGCCGCCCACTAGCGGGACCTGACAATGAGCAGTTCTTC; CDR3aa: CASSRPLAGPDNEQFF
len: 14; d_gene: NA; abundance: NA; v_gene: TRBV6-5; j_gene: TRBJ2-1; CDR3nt: TGTGCCACTTCACAATCGGCGGGTTGGGATGAGCAGTTCTTC; CDR3aa: CATSQSAGWDEQFF
len: 12; d_gene: NA; abundance: NA; v_gene: TRBV28; j_gene: TRBJ1-1; CDR3nt: TGTGCCAGTTTACAGGGAATTACTGAAGCTTTCTTT; CDR3aa: CASLQGITEAFF
len: 16; d_gene: TRBD1; abundance: NA; v_gene: TRBV5-6; j_gene: TRBJ2-4; CDR3nt: TGTGCCAGCAGCTTTTTGACAGGGGGAGCCAAAAACATTCAGTACTTC; CDR3aa: CASSFLTGGAKNIQYF
len: 14; d_gene: NA; abundance: NA; v_gene: TRBV6-6; j_gene: TRBJ1-5; CDR3nt: TGTGCCAGCAGTTACCCAGAAGAGGGTCAGCCCCAGCATTTT; CDR3aa: CASSYPEEGQPQHF
len: 14; d_gene: NA; abundance: NA; v_gene: TRBV4-1; j_gene: TRBJ2-7; CDR3nt: TGCGCCAGCAGCCAAGGGGCGGGAAAGTACGAGCAGTACTTC; CDR3aa: CASSQGAGKYEQYF
len: 14; d_gene: TRBD2; abundance: few; v_gene: TRBV19; j_gene: TRBJ2-5; CDR3nt: TGTGCCAGTACTCGGACTAGCGGACAAGAGACCCAGTACTTC; CDR3aa: CASTRTSGQETQYF
len: 14; d_gene: NA; abundance: NA; v_gene: TRBV5-4; j_gene: TRBJ1-2; CDR3nt: TGTGCCAGCAACCTGGACTCCGTATCCTATGGCTACACCTTC; CDR3aa: CASNLDSVSYGYTF
len: 17; d_gene: TRBD2; abundance: NA; v_gene: TRBV3-1/TRBV3-2; j_gene: TRBJ2-1; CDR3nt: TGTGCCAGCAGCCCGACCCCCGGGAGGAGCTCCTACAATGAGCAGTTCTTC; CDR3aa: CASSPTPGRSSYNEQFF
len: 15; d_gene: NA; abundance: NA; v_gene: TRBV3-1/TRBV3-2; j_gene: TRBJ1-3; CDR3nt: TGTGCCAGCAGCCAAGCTCAGGGCTCTGGAAACACCATATATTTT; CDR3aa: CASSQAQGSGNTIYF
len: 17; d_gene: NA; abundance: NA; v_gene: TRBV24-1; j_gene: TRBJ1-3; CDR3nt: TGTGCCACCAGTGATTTGGCCAGGGCACACTCTGGAAACACCATATATTTT; CDR3aa: CATSDLARAHSGNTIYF
len: 17; d_gene: NA; abundance: NA; v_gene: TRBV19; j_gene: TRBJ1-1; CDR3nt: TGTGCCAGTAGTATGGGCGCCTCGAGGGGGGGAAGGTCTGAAGCTTTCTTT; CDR3aa: CASSMGASRGGRSEAFF
len: 13; d_gene: TRBD2; abundance: NA; v_gene: TRBV6-4; j_gene: TRBJ2-1; CDR3nt: TGTGCCAGCAGTGACTATGAGGGAGGGCGGCAGTTCTTC; CDR3aa: CASSDYEGGRQFF
len: 16; d_gene: TRBD2; abundance: NA; v_gene: TRBV24-1; j_gene: TRBJ2-1; CDR3nt: TGTGCCACCAGTGCTGGACTAGCGGGGATATACAATGAGCAGTTCTTC; CDR3aa: CATSAGLAGIYNEQFF
len: 15; d_gene: TRBD1; abundance: NA; v_gene: TRBV18; j_gene: TRBJ2-3; CDR3nt: TGTGCCAGCTCACCCATGGGACAGACCACAGATACGCAGTATTTT; CDR3aa: CASSPMGQTTDTQYF
len: 13; d_gene: NA; abundance: few; v_gene: TRBV6-1; j_gene: TRBJ1-5; CDR3nt: TGTGCCAGCAGCGAACTCGGGAGTCAGCCCCAGCATTTT; CDR3aa: CASSELGSQPQHF
len: 15; d_gene: TRBD2; abundance: few; v_gene: TRBV10-3; j_gene: TRBJ2-3; CDR3nt: TGTGCCATCAGCCGGACTAGCGGGAGCACAGATACGCAGTATTTT; CDR3aa: CAISRTSGSTDTQYF
len: 16; d_gene: NA; abundance: NA; v_gene: TRBV14; j_gene: TRBJ1-2; CDR3nt: TGTGCCAGCAGCCAAGATCTTAACATGGGGCGGGGTGGCTACACCTTC; CDR3aa: CASSQDLNMGRGGYTF
len: 13; d_gene: NA; abundance: few; v_gene: TRBV19; j_gene: TRBJ1-3; CDR3nt: TGTGCCATATCGGGGTTCTCTGGAAACACCATATATTTT; CDR3aa: CAISGFSGNTIYF
len: 15; d_gene: NA; abundance: once; v_gene: TRBV9; j_gene: TRBJ2-2; CDR3nt: TGTGCCAGCAGCGTGGGGACTTCGAACACCGGGGAGCTGTTTTTT; CDR3aa: CASSVGTSNTGELFF
len: 16; d_gene: TRBD1; abundance: NA; v_gene: TRBV18; j_gene: TRBJ1-1; CDR3nt: TGTGCCAGCTCACTCGGGACAGGGGGAACGAACACTGAAGCTTTCTTT; CDR3aa: CASSLGTGGTNTEAFF
len: 15; d_gene: NA; abundance: NA; v_gene: TRBV4-2; j_gene: TRBJ2-3; CDR3nt: TGTGCCAGCAGCCAAGGACTGTCACCGGGGGATACGCAGTATTTT; CDR3aa: CASSQGLSPGDTQYF
len: 15; d_gene: NA; abundance: NA; v_gene: TRBV11-2; j_gene: TRBJ2-4; CDR3nt: TGTGCCAGCAGCAAGGGGCCCTCCGCCAAAAACATTCAGTACTTC; CDR3aa: CASSKGPSAKNIQYF
len: 13; d_gene: NA; abundance: NA; v_gene: TRBV7-2; j_gene: TRBJ1-5; CDR3nt: TGTGCCAGCAGCTGGGCGATGAATCAGCCCCAGCATTTT; CDR3aa: CASSWAMNQPQHF
len: 14; d_gene: TRBD1; abundance: medium-sized; v_gene: TRBV27; j_gene: TRBJ2-7; CDR3nt: TGTGCCAGCAGTTCCTGGGACAGGGGGGACGAGCAGTACTTC; CDR3aa: CASSSWDRGDEQYF
len: 16; d_gene: TRBD1; abundance: NA; v_gene: TRBV30; j_gene: TRBJ1-2; CDR3nt: TGTGCCTGGAGCGCACTAAGGTCCGGGACAGGGGGCGGCTACACCTTC; CDR3aa: CAWSALRSGTGGGYTF
len: 15; d_gene: NA; abundance: NA; v_gene: TRBV5-4; j_gene: TRBJ2-3; CDR3nt: TGTGCCAGCAGCTTGGGTGCGGTACCTACAGATACGCAGTATTTT; CDR3aa: CASSLGAVPTDTQYF
len: 18; d_gene: TRBD1; abundance: NA; v_gene: TRBV11-2; j_gene: TRBJ1-1; CDR3nt: TGTGCCAGCACCACACCAGGGGGCTGGGAGAGCATGAACACTGAAGCTTTCTTT; CDR3aa: CASTTPGGWESMNTEAFF
len: 12; d_gene: NA; abundance: few; v_gene: TRBV2; j_gene: TRBJ2-1; CDR3nt: TGTGCCAGCACGTCCTCCTACAATGAGCAGTTCTTC; CDR3aa: CASTSSYNEQFF
len: 14; d_gene: TRBD2; abundance: NA; v_gene: TRBV5-1; j_gene: TRBJ2-7; CDR3nt: TGCGCCAGCAGGCGGACTAGCGGGAGCTACGAGCAGTACTTC; CDR3aa: CASRRTSGSYEQYF
len: 13; d_gene: TRBD2; abundance: NA; v_gene: TRBV25-1; j_gene: TRBJ2-5; CDR3nt: TGTGCCAGCCAACTAGCGGGAGTTGGGACCCAGTACTTC; CDR3aa: CASQLAGVGTQYF
len: 15; d_gene: NA; abundance: few; v_gene: TRBV10-3; j_gene: TRBJ2-7; CDR3nt: TGTGCCATCAGTTGGGACACCTCTGGGGTATACGAGCAGTACTTC; CDR3aa: CAISWDTSGVYEQYF
len: 15; d_gene: NA; abundance: NA; v_gene: TRBV5-4; j_gene: TRBJ1-2; CDR3nt: TGTGCCAGCAGCTTGGGGGTGGGAGGTTCCTATGGCTACACCTTC; CDR3aa: CASSLGVGGSYGYTF
len: 13; d_gene: TRBD1; abundance: NA; v_gene: TRBV28; j_gene: TRBJ2-1; CDR3nt: TGTGCCAGCAGTTCGGGACAGGCGGAAAATCCGCTCTTC; CDR3aa: CASSSGQAENPLF
len: 15; d_gene: NA; abundance: NA; v_gene: TRBV5-5; j_gene: TRBJ2-2; CDR3nt: TGTGCCAGCAGCCCTCGACAAGGAGGCACCGGGGAGCTGTTTTTT; CDR3aa: CASSPRQGGTGELFF
len: 15; d_gene: NA; abundance: NA; v_gene: TRBV9; j_gene: TRBJ1-2; CDR3nt: TGTGCCAGCAGCGCCTTAGGGGGAATTGACTATGGCTACACCTTC; CDR3aa: CASSALGGIDYGYTF
len: 18; d_gene: NA; abundance: NA; v_gene: TRBV30; j_gene: TRBJ2-6; CDR3nt: TGTGCCTGGAGTGAGAAGGCCTCTTCGAGCGCTGGGGCCAACGTCCTGACTTTC; CDR3aa: CAWSEKASSSAGANVLTF
len: 16; d_gene: TRBD1; abundance: NA; v_gene: TRBV14; j_gene: TRBJ1-6; CDR3nt: TGTGCCAGCAGCCAACAAACACCGGGACAGGGTTCACCCCTCCACTTT; CDR3aa: CASSQQTPGQGSPLHF
len: 15; d_gene: TRBD1; abundance: NA; v_gene: TRBV4-1; j_gene: TRBJ1-5; CDR3nt: TGCGCCAGCAGCCCCCGGGACAGGGAGGGTCAGCCCCAGCATTTT; CDR3aa: CASSPRDREGQPQHF
len: 14; d_gene: NA; abundance: NA; v_gene: TRBV28; j_gene: TRBJ2-7; CDR3nt: TGTGCCACCCGTGCGAGCGGAAGAACCTACGAGCAGTACTTC; CDR3aa: CATRASGRTYEQYF
len: 16; d_gene: TRBD1; abundance: few; v_gene: TRBV15; j_gene: TRBJ2-6; CDR3nt: TGTGCCACCAGCAGAGAGACAGGGTCTGGGGCCAACGTCCTGACTTTC; CDR3aa: CATSRETGSGANVLTF
len: 14; d_gene: TRBD2; abundance: NA; v_gene: TRBV10-3; j_gene: TRBJ2-3; CDR3nt: TGTGCCATCAGCGAACTAGCGGGGACAGATACGCAGTATTTT; CDR3aa: CAISELAGTDTQYF
len: 16; d_gene: TRBD1; abundance: NA; v_gene: TRBV6-5; j_gene: TRBJ2-2; CDR3nt: TGTGCCAGCAGTTACTCTACAGGGGTAAACACCGGGGAGCTGTTTTTT; CDR3aa: CASSYSTGVNTGELFF
len: 14; d_gene: NA; abundance: NA; v_gene: TRBV7-2; j_gene: TRBJ1-2; CDR3nt: TGTGCCAGCAGTCCCCCGGGAGCTAACTATGGCTACACCTTC; CDR3aa: CASSPPGANYGYTF
len: 15; d_gene: TRBD1; abundance: NA; v_gene: TRBV28; j_gene: TRBJ1-2; CDR3nt: TGTGCCAGCGGCCGGGGACAGGGGGCGTATGGTGGCTACACCTTC; CDR3aa: CASGRGQGAYGGYTF
len: 18; d_gene: TRBD2; abundance: NA; v_gene: TRBV7-2; j_gene: TRBJ2-3; CDR3nt: TGTGCCAGCAGCTTAGTGGGGCGCGGGAGGGGACGCACAGATACGCAGTATTTT; CDR3aa: CASSLVGRGRGRTDTQYF
len: 13; d_gene: NA; abundance: NA; v_gene: TRBV14; j_gene: TRBJ2-1; CDR3nt: TGTGCCAGCAGCCCGCAAACCGGGACTCGTCAGTTCTTC; CDR3aa: CASSPQTGTRQFF
len: 13; d_gene: TRBD1; abundance: NA; v_gene: TRBV28; j_gene: TRBJ1-5; CDR3nt: TGTGCCACCCGACAGGGTAATAATCAGCCCCAGCATTTT; CDR3aa: CATRQGNNQPQHF
len: 14; d_gene: NA; abundance: NA; v_gene: TRBV28; j_gene: TRBJ1-1; CDR3nt: TGTGCCAGCAACTCTGGACAGCATATAACTGAAGCTTTCTTT; CDR3aa: CASNSGQHITEAFF
len: 15; d_gene: NA; abundance: NA; v_gene: TRBV5-1; j_gene: TRBJ2-2; CDR3nt: TGCGCCAGCAGCTTGCGTGGGAGTTTTACCGGGGAGCTGTTTTTT; CDR3aa: CASSLRGSFTGELFF
len: 17; d_gene: TRBD2; abundance: few; v_gene: TRBV15; j_gene: TRBJ2-2; CDR3nt: TGTGCCACCAGCAGAGATCAATCTAGCGGGAACACCGGGGAGCTGTTTTTT; CDR3aa: CATSRDQSSGNTGELFF
len: 11; d_gene: NA; abundance: NA; v_gene: TRBV12-3/TRBV12-4; j_gene: TRBJ2-1; CDR3nt: TGTGCCAGCAGTCTACTGGATGAGCAGTTCTTC; CDR3aa: CASSLLDEQFF
len: 16; d_gene: NA; abundance: NA; v_gene: TRBV11-2; j_gene: TRBJ2-1; CDR3nt: TGTGCCAGCAGCTTAGAGAGGTTCACTTCGAACAATGAGCAGTTCTTC; CDR3aa: CASSLERFTSNNEQFF
len: 12; d_gene: NA; abundance: NA; v_gene: TRBV5-6; j_gene: TRBJ2-7; CDR3nt: TGTGCCAGCAGCTTGGCTTCCTACGAGCAGTACTTC; CDR3aa: CASSLASYEQYF
len: 12; d_gene: NA; abundance: NA; v_gene: TRBV19; j_gene: TRBJ1-1; CDR3nt: TGTGCCTCGAGACGGGGGAACACTGAAGCTTTCTTT; CDR3aa: CASRRGNTEAFF
len: 15; d_gene: TRBD1; abundance: few; v_gene: TRBV19; j_gene: TRBJ2-5; CDR3nt: TGTGCCAGTACACAGGGGAAAGCCGCACGGGAGACCCAGTACTTC; CDR3aa: CASTQGKAARETQYF
len: 15; d_gene: NA; abundance: NA; v_gene: TRBV7-9; j_gene: TRBJ1-4; CDR3nt: TGTGCTATCCAAAGGGAGGGGGGCCCTAATGAAAAACTGTTTTTT; CDR3aa: CAIQREGGPNEKLFF